This T cell receptor beta chain comes out of a study of blood T cell repertoires in COVID-19. Between the trimmed V and J ends, which lost 0 bases and 3 bases, there was a span of 8 bases. In germline, CDR1 is LNHNV, CDR2 YYDKDF (reference sequence). This CDR3 contains 14 residues. Assay used: immunoSEQ multiplex PCR; TCRdb lists only in-frame clones, some missing. The sample includes fewer than 400,000 clones, around 88% of them seen just once. This clonotype was sampled from a man younger than 40 with active or convalescent COVID-19. V gene TRBV15 combines with J gene TRBJ2-5, with D possibly matching TRBD2 (5 bases). The specimen sequenced was peripheral blood. The CDR3: CATSRDPAEETQYF. The CDR3 bases are TGTGCCACCAGCAGAGATCCAGCGGAAGAGACCCAGTACTTC.